The rows below give T cell receptor beta chains drawn from one sample of a study of blood T cell repertoires in COVID-19. Sequenced by immunoSEQ multiplex PCR; TCRdb stores in-frame clones only, minus some. The data show about 40,000 clones, approximately 91% seen once. Sequencing input: peripheral blood. The receptor set was obtained from a woman aged 80 or older with acute or convalescent COVID-19. CDR3s include the opening cysteine and the closing phenylalanine or tryptophan. A D gene is named only where the DNA matches it firmly. Size values are once, few and many counts, or a class for expanded clones, and some rows have none.

clone_size	v_call	cdr3_length	d_call	j_call	cdr3_aa	cdr3_nt
.	TRBV24-1	13	TRBD1	TRBJ2-5	CATSDGTEETQYF	TGTGCCACCAGTGATGGGACAGAAGAGACCCAGTACTTC
.	TRBV28	16	TRBD2	TRBJ2-1	CASSSAGLAGVNEQFF	TGTGCCAGCAGTTCTGCGGGACTAGCGGGGGTTAATGAGCAGTTCTTC
.	TRBV7-2	14	.	TRBJ2-7	CASSLLTTVGEQYF	TGTGCCAGCAGCTTACTGACAACTGTAGGAGAGCAGTACTTC
.	TRBV6-5	16	TRBD1	TRBJ1-1	CASSYSKGTGGTEAFF	TGTGCCAGCAGTTACTCGAAAGGGACAGGGGGTACTGAAGCTTTCTTT
.	TRBV30	14	.	TRBJ2-6	CAWSASSGANVLTF	TGTGCCTGGAGTGCTTCCTCTGGGGCCAACGTCCTGACTTTC
.	TRBV28	13	TRBD1	TRBJ1-2	CASSTTGQDGYTF	TGTGCCAGCAGTACCACTGGACAGGATGGCTACACCTTC
.	TRBV6-5	14	TRBD1	TRBJ2-7	CASSYSQGAYEQYF	TGTGCCAGCAGTTACTCGCAGGGGGCCTACGAGCAGTACTTC
.	TRBV5-4	16	.	TRBJ1-5	CASSLLSGRDHQPQHF	TGTGCCAGCAGCTTGCTTTCAGGTCGCGATCACCAGCCCCAGCATTTT
.	TRBV5-1	14	.	TRBJ1-1	CASSGGRLNTEAFF	TGCGCCAGCAGCGGAGGACGGCTGAACACTGAAGCTTTCTTT
.	TRBV6-5	14	TRBD1	TRBJ1-2	CASSYRDRGYGYTF	TGTGCCAGCAGTTACCGGGACAGGGGCTATGGCTACACCTTC
.	TRBV1	15	.	TRBJ2-3	CTSSAVQGVTDTQYF	TGCACCAGCAGCGCTGTTCAGGGTGTCACAGATACGCAGTATTTT
.	TRBV5-1	13	.	TRBJ1-2	CASSLVGADGYTF	TGCGCCAGCAGCTTGGTAGGGGCCGATGGCTACACCTTC
.	TRBV6-1	15	.	TRBJ1-1	CASSDLRGMNTEAFF	TGTGCCAGCAGTGACCTACGGGGTATGAACACTGAAGCTTTCTTT
once	TRBV3-1/TRBV3-2	11	.	TRBJ2-1	CASSQGRGQFF	TGTGCCAGCAGCCAAGGACGAGGGCAGTTCTTC
.	TRBV7-3	15	TRBD2	TRBJ2-1	CASSLGLAGSYEQFF	TGTGCCAGCAGCTTAGGATTAGCGGGGTCCTATGAGCAGTTCTTC
few	TRBV30	15	TRBD1	TRBJ1-4	CAWSRQGAYNEKLFF	TGTGCCTGGAGTCGACAGGGGGCGTATAATGAAAAACTGTTTTTT
.	TRBV7-2	16	TRBD2	TRBJ2-1	CASSFWSSGGHNEQFF	TGTGCCAGCAGCTTCTGGAGTAGCGGGGGCCACAATGAGCAGTTCTTC
once	TRBV6-2/TRBV6-3	13	.	TRBJ2-2	CASSVTGPGELFF	TGTGCCAGCAGTGTAACAGGGCCCGGGGAGCTGTTTTTT
.	TRBV30	15	.	TRBJ1-3	CAWRVQGPSGNTIYF	TGTGCCTGGAGAGTTCAGGGGCCGTCTGGAAACACCATATATTTT
.	TRBV4-3	14	.	TRBJ1-5	CASSQDQGHQPQHF	TGCGCCAGCAGCCAAGATCAGGGTCATCAGCCCCAGCATTTT
once	TRBV2	13	.	TRBJ1-1	CASSERVGGEAFF	TGTGCCAGCAGTGAGCGTGTTGGGGGGGAAGCTTTCTTT
.	TRBV19	15	TRBD2	TRBJ2-1	CASSVSGVSYNEQFF	TGTGCCAGTAGTGTAAGCGGGGTATCCTACAATGAGCAGTTCTTC
.	TRBV19	16	TRBD1	TRBJ2-1	CASSIDGDRAYNEQFF	TGTGCCAGTAGTATAGATGGGGACAGGGCCTACAATGAGCAGTTCTTC
.	TRBV19	16	TRBD2	TRBJ2-5	CASSPGGLAGGETQYF	TGTGCCAGTAGTCCGGGTGGACTAGCGGGGGGAGAGACCCAGTACTTC
.	TRBV7-2	15	.	TRBJ1-4	CASSYKASTNEKLFF	TGTGCCAGCAGCTATAAAGCGTCAACTAATGAAAAACTGTTTTTT
.	TRBV18	14	TRBD1	TRBJ1-1	CASSPQGARTEAFF	TGTGCCAGCTCACCGCAGGGGGCGAGGACTGAAGCTTTCTTT
.	TRBV7-9	18	TRBD1	TRBJ2-2	CASSLSTWDRVLAGELFF	TGTGCCAGCAGCTTATCTACCTGGGACAGAGTTTTGGCCGGGGAGCTGTTTTTT
.	TRBV19	15	.	TRBJ2-2	CASSNTGSVPGELFF	TGTGCCAGTAGTAACACAGGGTCCGTCCCCGGGGAGCTGTTTTTT
.	TRBV7-9	14	.	TRBJ1-1	CASSLVQTFTEAFF	TGTGCCAGCAGCTTAGTACAGACGTTCACTGAAGCTTTCTTT
.	TRBV6-5	12	TRBD1	TRBJ2-1	CASWDRGNEQFF	TGTGCCAGCTGGGACAGGGGGAATGAGCAGTTCTTC
.	TRBV6-6	16	.	TRBJ1-3	CASSYMGGLWGNTIYF	TGTGCCAGCAGTTACATGGGAGGACTATGGGGAAACACCATATATTTT
.	TRBV4-3	13	.	TRBJ2-3	CASSSTGTDTQYF	TGCGCCAGCAGTTCCACAGGCACAGATACGCAGTATTTT
.	TRBV7-2	16	TRBD1	TRBJ2-1	CASSARTGTGYNEQFF	TGTGCCAGCAGCGCCCGGACAGGCACGGGTTACAATGAGCAGTTCTTC